This TCR beta chain was sequenced in a study of T cell repertoires in cytomegalovirus infection. In the study overall: Both CMV infection and a matching HLA type were indicated by public TCR beta signatures.

Using its own MiXCR run on the reads, TCRdb lists one record per CDR3 protein. The sample includes some 270,000 distinct CDR3 sequences, under 25% of them seen just once. To note about this clonotype: Its antigen remains unidentified.

Deletions cut 6 bases from V and 8 bases from J, with 19 bases between. The CDR3 runs 14 residues. CDR1 is MDHEN and CDR2 is SYDVKM in the germline V gene. Notes on the study in general: Cumulative frequency of public TCR beta families picked out carriers of CMV plus the relevant HLA.

The TCR comes from a human donor in good health (CMV status not recorded). Some clones in this sample may be carry-over from other donors' samples. The material sequenced was cultured PBMCs, taken from culture after CMV antigen stimulation. The chain has TRBV28 and TRBJ1-2, with a tentative D call TRBD1 (5 bases). CDR3 sequence (DNA): TGTGCCAGCAGCCCAGAGGGCCAGGGTCGGGGCTACACCTTC. Its translation is CASSPEGQGRGYTF.